This TCR beta chain derives from a study of blood T cells in healthy people across ages. Alongside a J-beta primer mix, a sample-barcoded 5' primer served in a second PCR lasting roughly 7 to 12 cycles. In TCRdb, the 5' RACE reads were re-called with MiXCR into one record per CDR3 protein. The sample contains around 1,500,000 distinct CDR3 sequences, approximately 42% of which appear only once. This clonotype was seen only a few times. Germline values: CDR1 SGHRS, CDR2 YFSETQ. The germline V and J ends were trimmed by 4 bases and 3 bases, with 13 bases remaining between them. The CDR3 is 14 residues long.

The genes are TRBV5-1 and TRBJ2-5; TRBD2 might be the D (6 bases). The TCR was taken from a woman younger than 30 in good health. The sequencing sample was made of blood. CDR3: CASSPGGAKETQYF. The CDR3 DNA sequence: TGCGCCAGCAGCCCTGGCGGGGCGAAAGAGACCCAGTACTTC.